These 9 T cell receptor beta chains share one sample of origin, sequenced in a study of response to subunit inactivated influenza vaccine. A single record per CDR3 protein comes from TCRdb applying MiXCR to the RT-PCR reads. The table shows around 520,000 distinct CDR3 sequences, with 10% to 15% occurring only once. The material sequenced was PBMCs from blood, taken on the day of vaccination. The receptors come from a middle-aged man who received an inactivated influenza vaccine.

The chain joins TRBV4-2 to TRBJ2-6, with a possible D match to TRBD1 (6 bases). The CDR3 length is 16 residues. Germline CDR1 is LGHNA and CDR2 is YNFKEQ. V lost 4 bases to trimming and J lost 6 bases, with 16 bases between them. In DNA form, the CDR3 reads TGTGCCAGCAGCCCCTATTACAGGGACCCGGCCAACGTCCTGACTTTC. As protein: CASSPYYRDPANVLTF.

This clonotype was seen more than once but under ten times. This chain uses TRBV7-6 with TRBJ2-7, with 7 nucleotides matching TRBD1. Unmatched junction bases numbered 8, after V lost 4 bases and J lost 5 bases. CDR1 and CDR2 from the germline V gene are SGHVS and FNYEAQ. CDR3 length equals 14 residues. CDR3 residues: CASSSPRQGDEQYF. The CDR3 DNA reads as TGTGCCAGCAGCTCCCCCCGACAGGGAGACGAGCAGTACTTC.

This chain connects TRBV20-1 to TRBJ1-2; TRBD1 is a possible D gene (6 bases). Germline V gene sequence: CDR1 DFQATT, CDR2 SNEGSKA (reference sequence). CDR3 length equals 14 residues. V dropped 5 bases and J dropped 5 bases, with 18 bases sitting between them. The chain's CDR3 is CSAGGRQEPYGYTF. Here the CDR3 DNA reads TGCAGTGCTGGGGGGAGACAGGAACCATATGGCTACACCTTC.

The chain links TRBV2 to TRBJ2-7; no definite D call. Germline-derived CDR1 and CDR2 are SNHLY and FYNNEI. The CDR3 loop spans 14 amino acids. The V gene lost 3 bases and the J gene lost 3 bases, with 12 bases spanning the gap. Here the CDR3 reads CASSESTTYYEQYF. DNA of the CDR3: TGTGCCAGCAGTGAGTCGACAACTTACTACGAGCAGTACTTC.

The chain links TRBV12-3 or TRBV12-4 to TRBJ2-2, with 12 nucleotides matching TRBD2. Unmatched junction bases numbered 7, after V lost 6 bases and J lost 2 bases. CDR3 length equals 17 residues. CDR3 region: CASRLAGGSDNTGELFF. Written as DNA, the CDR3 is TGTGCCAGCAGACTAGCGGGGGGCTCGGACAACACCGGGGAGCTGTTTTTT.

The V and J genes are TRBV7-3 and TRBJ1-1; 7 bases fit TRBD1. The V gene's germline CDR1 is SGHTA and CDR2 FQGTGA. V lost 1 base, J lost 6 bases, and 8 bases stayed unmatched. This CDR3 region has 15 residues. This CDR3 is CASSLKGLQGSEAFF. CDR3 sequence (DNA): TGTGCCAGCAGCTTAAAAGGTTTACAGGGGTCTGAAGCTTTCTTT.

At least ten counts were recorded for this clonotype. The CDR3 spells CASTLGLAVYNEQFF. In DNA, the CDR3 is TGTGCCAGCACCTTGGGACTAGCGGTTTACAATGAGCAGTTCTTC. The chain has TRBV9 and TRBJ2-1; 11 positions agree with TRBD2. This CDR3 has 15 residues. The trim removed 6 bases at V and 4 bases at J, leaving 6 bases unmatched. Germline values: CDR1 SGDLS, CDR2 YYNGEE.

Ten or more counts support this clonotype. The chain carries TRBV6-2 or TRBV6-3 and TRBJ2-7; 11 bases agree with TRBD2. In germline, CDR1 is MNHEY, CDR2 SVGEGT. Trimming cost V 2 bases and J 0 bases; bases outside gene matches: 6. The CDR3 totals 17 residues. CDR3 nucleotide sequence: TGTGCCAGCAGTTACGAGCCTAGCGGGAGGCGCTCCTACGAGCAGTACTTC. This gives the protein CASSYEPSGRRSYEQYF.

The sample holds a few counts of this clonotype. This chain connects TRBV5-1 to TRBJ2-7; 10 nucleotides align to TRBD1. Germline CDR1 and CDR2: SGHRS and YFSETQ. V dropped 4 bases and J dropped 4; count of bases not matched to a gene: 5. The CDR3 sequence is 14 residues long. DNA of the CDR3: TGCGCCAGCAGCAGAGGACAGGGGGAGTACGAGCAGTACTTC. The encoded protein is CASSRGQGEYEQYF.